These T cell receptor beta chains were read from a single sample in a study of control samples from healthy donors and cancer patients. Clones were sequenced by immunoSEQ multiplex PCR, and TCRdb holds only the in-frame ones, with some missing. The table includes about 51,000 clones, 80% detected once. The specimen sequenced was blood. All receptors come from a man between 65 and 79 years old in good health. CDR3s include the opening cysteine and the closing phenylalanine or tryptophan. D genes are given only for firm matches. Clone size is given for some rows only: seen once, a few or many times, or a class if the clone is expanded.

-	TRBV6-4	TRBJ2-1	TRBD2	CASSPRTSGGASFGEQFF	TGTGCCAGCAGTCCTCGGACTAGCGGGGGGGCATCCTTTGGTGAGCAGTTCTTC
few	TRBV5-1	TRBJ2-3	-	CASTLRGVSDTQYF	TGCGCCAGCACTTTAAGAGGGGTTTCAGATACGCAGTATTTT
-	TRBV18	TRBJ2-5	TRBD2	CASSMGLALQETQYF	TGTGCCAGCTCAATGGGACTAGCCCTCCAAGAGACCCAGTACTTC
large	TRBV7-2	TRBJ2-2	-	CASSRGSGELFF	TGTGCCAGCTCCCGGGGGTCCGGGGAGCTGTTTTTT
-	TRBV6-6	TRBJ2-1	TRBD1	CASSQLGQGDNEQFF	TGTGCCAGCAGCCAACTGGGACAGGGGGACAATGAGCAGTTCTTC
-	TRBV7-2	TRBJ1-2	-	CASSLRLIGARNGYTF	TGTGCCAGCAGCTTAAGGCTTATAGGGGCGAGGAATGGCTACACCTTC
few	TRBV6-5	TRBJ2-1	-	CASSSGAETTTGQFF	TGTGCCAGCAGCTCAGGGGCCGAGACTACAACTGGGCAGTTCTTC
-	TRBV5-6	TRBJ2-4	-	CASSSGTWAGIQYF	TGTGCCAGCAGCTCTGGGACGTGGGCCGGCATTCAGTACTTC
-	TRBV6-6	TRBJ2-1	-	CASSYSTVNEQFF	TGTGCCAGCAGTTACTCGACTGTCAATGAGCAGTTCTTC
few	TRBV6-2/TRBV6-3	TRBJ1-3	-	CASSYSGSGSGNTIYF	TGTGCCAGCAGTTACTCTGGGTCCGGCTCTGGAAACACCATATATTTT
-	TRBV6-5	TRBJ1-3	-	CASRPPWGDGNTIYF	TGTGCCAGCAGGCCCCCCTGGGGGGATGGAAACACCATATATTTT
-	TRBV5-5	TRBJ2-3	TRBD1	CASSLAGQGTQYF	TGTGCCAGCAGCTTGGCTGGACAGGGTACGCAGTATTTT
-	TRBV28	TRBJ2-2	-	CASSSGHEGELFF	TGTGCCAGCAGTTCCGGACACGAGGGGGAGCTGTTTTTT
-	TRBV27	TRBJ1-2	TRBD1	CASRKRTGGEDYGYTF	TGTGCCAGCAGAAAAAGGACAGGGGGCGAAGACTATGGCTACACCTTC
-	TRBV5-5	TRBJ1-5	-	CASSITGLNNQPQHF	TGTGCCAGCAGCATTACGGGACTTAACAATCAGCCCCAGCATTTT
-	TRBV7-6	TRBJ1-2	-	CASSSTGNPNYGYTF	TGTGCCAGCAGCTCTACAGGGAACCCTAACTATGGCTACACCTTC
-	TRBV11-2	TRBJ2-7	TRBD2	CASSLDGKSGSYYEQYF	TGTGCCAGCAGCTTAGATGGAAAGAGCGGGAGCTACTACGAGCAGTACTTC
-	TRBV7-2	TRBJ1-3	TRBD1	CASSPRTGTPGNTIYF	TGTGCCAGCAGCCCTCGGACAGGCACCCCTGGAAACACCATATATTTT
-	TRBV6-5	TRBJ1-6	-	CASSYGRPNSPLHF	TGTGCCAGCAGTTACGGCAGGCCAAATTCACCCCTCCACTTT
-	TRBV6-1	TRBJ2-3	TRBD2	CASSEVAGGPGDTQYF	TGTGCCAGCAGTGAAGTTGCGGGAGGGCCCGGGGATACGCAGTATTTT
-	TRBV6-5	TRBJ1-1	-	CASSYSNPDTGTEAFF	TGTGCCAGCAGTTACTCGAATCCGGACACTGGGACTGAAGCTTTCTTT
-	TRBV6-6	TRBJ2-7	TRBD1	CASSADRAHEQYF	TGTGCCAGCAGTGCCGACAGGGCCCACGAGCAGTACTTC
few	TRBV5-1	TRBJ2-7	-	CASRGRDHEQYF	TGCGCCAGCAGAGGCAGGGACCACGAGCAGTACTTC
once	TRBV7-9	TRBJ1-2	-	CASRPTGLYGYTF	TGTGCCAGCAGACCTACAGGTCTCTATGGCTACACCTTC
-	TRBV27	TRBJ1-6	-	CASSLGHLSYNSPLHF	TGTGCCAGCAGTTTGGGACACCTCTCCTATAATTCACCCCTCCACTTT
-	TRBV7-2	TRBJ2-4	-	CASSPRPQAKNIQYF	TGTGCCAGCAGCCCCCGTCCCCAAGCCAAAAACATTCAGTACTTC
-	TRBV5-1	TRBJ1-2	-	CASSFGGGTYGYTF	TGCGCCAGCAGCTTCGGAGGCGGGACCTATGGCTACACCTTC
-	TRBV28	TRBJ2-7	TRBD2	CASSSASGRAGTIWGEQYF	TGTGCCAGCAGTTCCGCTAGCGGGAGGGCCGGAACCATCTGGGGGGAGCAGTACTTC
-	TRBV3-1/TRBV3-2	TRBJ1-3	-	CASSQYSNSGNTIYF	TGTGCCAGCAGCCAGTACAGTAACTCTGGAAACACCATATATTTT